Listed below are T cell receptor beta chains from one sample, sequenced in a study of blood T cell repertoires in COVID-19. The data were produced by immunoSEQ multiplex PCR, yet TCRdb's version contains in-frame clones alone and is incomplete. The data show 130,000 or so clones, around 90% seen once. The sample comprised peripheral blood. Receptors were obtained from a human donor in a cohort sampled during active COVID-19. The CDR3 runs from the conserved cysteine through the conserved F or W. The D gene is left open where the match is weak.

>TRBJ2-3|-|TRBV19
CASMEGSTDTQYF
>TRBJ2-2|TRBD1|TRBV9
CASSLGDRRTGELFF
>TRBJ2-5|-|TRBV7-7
CASSRNPGLPTQETQYF
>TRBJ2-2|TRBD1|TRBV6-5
CASSYRNRDSGELFF
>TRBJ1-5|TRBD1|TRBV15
CATSGTGNQPQHF
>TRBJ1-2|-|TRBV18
CASSARDTLNYGYTF
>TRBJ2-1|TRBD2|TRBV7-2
CAVGEREGSYNEQFF
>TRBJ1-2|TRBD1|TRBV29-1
CSGGQGDYGYTF
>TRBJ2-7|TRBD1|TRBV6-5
CASSYRQGPYEQYF
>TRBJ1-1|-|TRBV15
CATRAVGAVTEAFF
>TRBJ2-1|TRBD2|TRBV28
CASSSHLASGTYNEQFF
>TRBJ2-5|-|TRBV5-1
CASSLPTEQETQYF
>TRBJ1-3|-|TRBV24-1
CATSDSGGNTIYF
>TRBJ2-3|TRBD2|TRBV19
CASSFGTSGTDTQYF
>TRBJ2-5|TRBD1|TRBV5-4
CASSRDRGEETQYF
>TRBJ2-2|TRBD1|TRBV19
CASSIHPRQGSGTGELFF
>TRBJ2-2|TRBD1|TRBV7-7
CASSLTGTGIAGELFF
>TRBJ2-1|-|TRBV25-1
CASEAVEQFF
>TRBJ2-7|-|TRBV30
CAWSDSGKGAYEQYF
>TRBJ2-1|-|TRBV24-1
CATSDPPPGNEQFF
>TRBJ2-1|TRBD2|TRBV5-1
CASSDLGTSGSEQFF
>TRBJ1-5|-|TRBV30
CAWSVLGLSRGQPQHF
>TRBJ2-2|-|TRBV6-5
CASSLRQNTGELFF
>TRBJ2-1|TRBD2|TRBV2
CASRMGGEDKLFF
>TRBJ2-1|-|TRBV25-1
CASTSSGEYNEQFF
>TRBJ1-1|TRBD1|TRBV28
CASSRSPGQGGTEAFF
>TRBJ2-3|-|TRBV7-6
CASSPHALEGTDTQYF
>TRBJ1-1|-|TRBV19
CASSSNGQNTEAFF
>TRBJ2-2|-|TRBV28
CASSSLTGELFF
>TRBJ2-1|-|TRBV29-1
CSASNQGGNEQFF
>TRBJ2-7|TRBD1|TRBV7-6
CASSTDRGISYEQYF
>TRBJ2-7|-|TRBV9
CASSPAVGVYEQYF
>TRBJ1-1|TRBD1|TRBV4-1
CASSQTTGTGNTEAFF
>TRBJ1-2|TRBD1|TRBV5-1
CASKRQGAPSYGYTF
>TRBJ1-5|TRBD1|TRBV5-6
CASSQDRRNQPQHF
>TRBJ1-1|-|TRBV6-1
CASSEVLGGLTEAFF
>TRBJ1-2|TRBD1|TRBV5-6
CASSRIGQGDGYTF
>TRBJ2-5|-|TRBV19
CASSVSGAETQYF
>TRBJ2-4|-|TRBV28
CASSLLQVSAKNIQYF
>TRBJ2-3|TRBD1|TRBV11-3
CASSSGGQPTDTQYF
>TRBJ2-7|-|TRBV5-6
CASSLRSVLREQYF
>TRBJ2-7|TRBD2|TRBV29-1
CSVEEGTSGAREQYF
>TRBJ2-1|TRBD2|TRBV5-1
CASSKLLAGGYNEQFF
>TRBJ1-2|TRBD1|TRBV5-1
CASSFGQGRGYTF
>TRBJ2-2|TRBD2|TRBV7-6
CASSPGTSGKANTGELFF
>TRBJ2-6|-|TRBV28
CASMGPGGANVLTF
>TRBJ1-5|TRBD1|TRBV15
CATGPTGGSNQPQHF
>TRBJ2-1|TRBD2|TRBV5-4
CASRSPRGGAYNEQFF
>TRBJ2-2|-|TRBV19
CASSGRVGELFF
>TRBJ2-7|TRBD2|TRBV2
CASSQGSSGAYEQYF
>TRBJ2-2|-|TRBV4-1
CASSQSTGTGELFF
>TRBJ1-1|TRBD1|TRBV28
CASRGTGGPNTEAFF
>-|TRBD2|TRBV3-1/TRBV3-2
CASSPRLAGTSSYEQYF
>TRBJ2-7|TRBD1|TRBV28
CASSDRGYEQYF
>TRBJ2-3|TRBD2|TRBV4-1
CASSQESGRGETDTQYF
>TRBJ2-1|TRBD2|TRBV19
CASSIKREPRYNEQFF
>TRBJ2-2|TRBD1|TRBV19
CASSKRTGQVANTGELFF
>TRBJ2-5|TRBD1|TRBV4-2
CASSPGTAEETQYF
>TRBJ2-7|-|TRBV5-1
CASSAEAYEQYF
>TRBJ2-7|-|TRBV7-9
CASSLSGLSYEQYF